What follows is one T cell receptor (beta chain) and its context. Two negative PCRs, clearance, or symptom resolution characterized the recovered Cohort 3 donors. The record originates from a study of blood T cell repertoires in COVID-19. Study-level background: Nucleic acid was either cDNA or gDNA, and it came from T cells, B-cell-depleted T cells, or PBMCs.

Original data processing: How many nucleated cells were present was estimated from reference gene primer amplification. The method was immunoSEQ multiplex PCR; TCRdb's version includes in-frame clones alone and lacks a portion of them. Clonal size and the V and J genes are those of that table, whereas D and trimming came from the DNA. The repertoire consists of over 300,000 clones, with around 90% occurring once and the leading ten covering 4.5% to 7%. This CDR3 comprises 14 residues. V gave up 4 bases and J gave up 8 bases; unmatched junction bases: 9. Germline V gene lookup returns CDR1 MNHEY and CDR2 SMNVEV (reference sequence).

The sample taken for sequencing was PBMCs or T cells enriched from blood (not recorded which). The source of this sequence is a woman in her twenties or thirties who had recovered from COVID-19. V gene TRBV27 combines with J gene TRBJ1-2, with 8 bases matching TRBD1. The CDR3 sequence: CASSSTWTGHGYTF. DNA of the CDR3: TGTGCCAGCAGTTCCACCTGGACAGGGCACGGCTACACCTTC.